The clone carrying this T cell receptor beta chain was detected only a few times. Its antigen is unidentified. The data derive from a study of beta chain features in type 1 diabetes. General study results and limits: Possible PCR preference for shorter templates applied equally to patients and controls. Among patients with Type 1 diabetes, TCRB CDR3s were moderately but significantly shorter in every one of the four CD4+ subsets.

Reverse transcription of all isolated RNA meant that expressed TCRB transcripts were sequenced. The table came from immunoSEQ multiplex PCR; TCRdb's copy has only in-frame clones and leaves some out. Here the sample spans some 370,000 clones, roughly 9.8% being singletons. Deletions cut 1 base from V and 3 bases from J, with 10 bases between. Germline V gene lookup returns CDR1 SGHRS and CDR2 YFSETQ. CDR3 size: 14 residues. Sequenced: central memory CD4+ T cells from blood. The V and J genes are TRBV5-1 and TRBJ1-1, with D possibly being TRBD1 (6 bases). The receptor was isolated from a man aged 30 to 45 with type 1 diabetes. DNA of the CDR3: TGCGCCAGCAGCTTGCGCCCAGGGGACACTGAAGCTTTCTTT. Encoded protein: CASSLRPGDTEAFF.